These 14 T cell receptor beta chains were all obtained from the same sample, sequenced in a study of cytomegalovirus exposure and HLA in healthy donors. The PCR made use of 60 Vbeta and 13 Jbeta primers. Repertoires were generated with immunoSEQ multiplex PCR, while TCRdb's copy carries only in-frame clones and drops some. The sample holds more than 90,000 clones, under 85% seen once. Sequenced: PBMCs. These receptors all stem from a man younger than 45 in good health and CMV-seropositive.

V usage is TRBV28 and J usage is TRBJ1-2, with a possible D match to TRBD1 (6 bases). The germline V gene encodes CDR1 MDHEN and CDR2 SYDVKM. V dropped 6 bases and J dropped 6 bases, with 11 bases sitting between them. The CDR3 sequence is 12 residues long. CDR3 sequence reads: CASRPQGHGYTF. CDR3 nucleotide sequence: TGTGCCAGCAGGCCCCAGGGGCATGGCTACACCTTC.

The chain joins TRBV12-5 to TRBJ2-2; D gene uncertain. The V end lost 1 base, the J end lost 4 bases, and 13 bases lay between the germline ends. CDR3 size: 16 residues. Germline V gives CDR1 LGHNT, CDR2 FRNRAP. This chain's CDR3 is CASGLDRISGTGELFF. Written as DNA, the CDR3 is TGTGCTAGTGGTTTGGACCGGATCTCGGGCACCGGGGAGCTGTTTTTT.

Written as DNA, the CDR3 is TGCAGCGTCGCAACTAGCGGCTCCTACAATGAGCAGTTCTTC. Protein: CSVATSGSYNEQFF. The rearrangement links TRBV29-1 to TRBJ2-1, with 8 bases that match TRBD2. The ends lost 6 bases at V and 0 bases at J; junction bases unmatched: 4. The length of the CDR3 is 14 residues. Germline lookup yields CDR1 SQVTM and CDR2 ANQGSEA.

The V gene is TRBV7-2, the J gene TRBJ2-7; D might be TRBD1 (6 bases). Germline CDR1 is SGHTA and CDR2 is FQGNSA. The V end was cut by 0 bases, the J end by 7 bases, with 22 bases between. CDR3 length equals 17 residues. Written as DNA, the CDR3 is TGTGCCAGCAGCTTAGCCCCATGGGGCAGGGCCAGGGGAGAGCAGTACTTC. This sequence encodes CASSLAPWGRARGEQYF.

The rearrangement links TRBV5-1 to TRBJ2-3, with D maybe TRBD2 (6 bases). Germline V gene sequence: CDR1 SGHRS, CDR2 YFSETQ. The germline V and J ends were trimmed by 0 bases and 4 bases, with 15 bases remaining between them. The CDR3 is 16 amino acids. The CDR3 loop reads CASSLDSGRLADTQYF. For the CDR3, the DNA is TGCGCCAGCAGCTTGGATTCAGGGAGGTTGGCAGATACGCAGTATTTT.

This sequence joins TRBV28 and TRBJ1-4; 9 nucleotides agree with TRBD1. CDR1 and CDR2 (germline): MDHEN, SYDVKM. There are 15 residues in the CDR3. V lost 2 bases to trimming and J lost 7 bases; unmatched junction nucleotides: 5. The chain's CDR3 is CASSLLQGASEKLFF. CDR3 coding DNA: TGTGCCAGCAGTTTACTACAGGGGGCAAGTGAAAAACTGTTTTTT.

This sequence joins TRBV28 and TRBJ1-2; D is uncertain. The germline V gene has CDR1 MDHEN and CDR2 SYDVKM. The length of the CDR3 is 14 residues. CDR3 in amino acids: CATTFPGENYGYTF. The CDR3 DNA follows: TGTGCTACGACCTTCCCCGGGGAGAACTATGGCTACACCTTC.

Turning to this clone: Sequence at one end of the junction differs from germline and may be a read error. This rearrangement joins TRBV10-1 to TRBJ1-2, with D possibly TRBD1 on 5 matching bases. Germline V gene data show CDR1 as WNHNN and CDR2 as SYGVQD (reference sequence). The CDR3 has 13 residues. The CDR3 is CASSETPSWGYPF. DNA for the CDR3: TGCGCCAGCAGTGAGACCCCCTCCTGGGGCTACCCCTTC.

The chain carries TRBV19 and TRBJ1-5; D is undetermined. This CDR3 comprises 16 residues. The germline CDR1 and CDR2 sequences are LNHDA and SQIVND (reference sequence). The V and J ends lost 5 bases and 1 base respectively, with 15 bases between them. The CDR3 DNA follows: TGTGCCAGTAGTCCCTCCAAGAGTCGGAGCAATCAGCCCCAGCATTTT. Translation: CASSPSKSRSNQPQHF. Based on the CDR3 plus reference TRBV19 and TRBJ1-5, the full variable domain is DGGITQSPKYLFRKEGQNVTLSCEQNLNHDAMYWYRQDPGQGLRLIYYSQIVNDFQKGDIAEGYSVSREKKESFPLTVTSAQKNPTAFYLCASSPSKSRSNQPQHFGDGTRLSIL.

The gene calls are TRBV5-6 and TRBJ1-3; 7 bases are shared with TRBD1. CDR1 is SGHDT, CDR2 YYEEEE, per germline. The CDR3 loop spans 16 amino acids. Unmatched junction bases numbered 6, after V lost 3 bases and J lost 0 bases. The CDR3 DNA sequence: TGTGCCAGCAGCTATCGACAGGGCTTCTCTGGAAACACCATATATTTT. Amino acids: CASSYRQGFSGNTIYF.

V is TRBV7-9 and J is TRBJ2-2; D is unresolved. The germline gives CDR1 SEHNR, CDR2 FQNEAQ (reference sequence). The V end lost 5 bases, the J end lost 7 bases, and 14 bases lay between the germline ends. CDR3 length: 14 amino acids. The CDR3 is CASSPRSQSGELFF. CDR3 nucleotide sequence: TGTGCCAGCAGCCCCCGATCACAGAGCGGGGAGCTGTTTTTT.

V gene TRBV11-3 combines with J gene TRBJ2-3; 9 bases align to TRBD2. CDR1 SGHNT and CDR2 YENEEA come from the germline V gene. V lost 5 bases, J lost 4 bases, and 10 bases stayed unmatched. The CDR3 length is 16 residues. The CDR3 DNA follows: TGTGCCAGCAGCCTGGGGCTAGCGGGGTATTCAGATACGCAGTATTTT. Translated: CASSLGLAGYSDTQYF.

In regard to this clone: This sequence may be a read error, since a much larger clone differs from it by one base. The rearrangement uses TRBV2 and TRBJ2-7; 11 nucleotides agree with TRBD1. V lost 4 bases to trimming and J lost 0 bases; unmatched junction nucleotides: 2. The CDR3 is 15 residues long. The germline V gene has CDR1 SNHLY and CDR2 FYNNEI. The CDR3: CASSGGTGGSYEQYF. CDR3 bases: TGTGCCAGCAGTGGAGGGACAGGGGGCTCCTACGAGCAGTACTTC.

The rearrangement joins TRBV27 to TRBJ1-2, with 9 bases fitting TRBD1. The CDR3 spans 15 residues. Germline V CDR1 and CDR2: MNHEY, SMNVEV (reference sequence). Trimming at V came to 6 bases and at J to 4 bases, leaving 9 bases not matched to a gene. CDR3 sequence reads: CASRREPGQGYGYTF. The CDR3, as DNA: TGTGCCAGCAGGCGTGAGCCGGGACAGGGCTATGGCTACACCTTC.